The 17 T cell receptor beta chains below come from one sample, sequenced in a study of blood T cell repertoires in COVID-19. Profiled with immunoSEQ multiplex PCR; TCRdb holds only in-frame clones, not every one. The sample has 50,000 or so clones, 70% to 85% seen once. Sequencing was performed on peripheral blood. The receptor set was obtained from a man between 65 and 85 years old with acute or convalescent COVID-19.

This chain joins TRBV12-3 or TRBV12-4 and TRBJ1-1; no reliable D call. The CDR3 contains 13 residues. Trimming cost V 10 bases and J 4 bases, with 16 bases left between them. DNA for the CDR3: TGTGCCACCCGGCAGGAGAGGGTCACTGAAGCTTTCTTT. Residues: CATRQERVTEAFF.

The rearrangement uses TRBV18 and TRBJ1-1; unclear D gene. The V gene's germline CDR1 is KGHSH and CDR2 LQKENI. Trimming removed 3 bases from V and 2 bases from J, with 7 bases in between. This CDR3 has 13 amino acids. The CDR3 loop is CASSPGENTEAFF. CDR3 DNA: TGTGCCAGCTCACCCGGGGAAAACACTGAAGCTTTCTTT.

The J gene is TRBJ1-1, the V gene TRBV2; possibly TRBD1 for D (5 bases). V was cut by 7 bases and J by 4 bases, with 22 bases left in between. There are 16 residues in the CDR3. The germline gives CDR1 SNHLY, CDR2 FYNNEI. CDR3: CASIWSSGVTGTEAFF. Written as DNA, the CDR3 is TGTGCCAGCATTTGGTCATCGGGGGTCACGGGCACTGAAGCTTTCTTT.

This clone was observed a handful of times. The rearrangement links TRBV6-1 to TRBJ1-5; D may be TRBD1 (5 bases). The CDR3 loop spans 15 amino acids. CDR1 and CDR2 from the germline V gene are MNHNS and SASEGT. V was pared by 3 bases and J by 4 bases, with 13 bases between. The CDR3 region has the DNA TGTGCCAGCAGTGACCAGGGCTGGGAAAATCAGCCCCAGCATTTT. This codes for CASSDQGWENQPQHF.

The V gene is TRBV5-1, the J gene TRBJ2-3; D not resolved. The CDR3 consists of 16 residues. The germline V gene has CDR1 SGHRS and CDR2 YFSETQ. Trimming cost V 0 bases and J 7 bases, with 18 bases left between them. Here the CDR3 DNA reads TGCGCCAGCAGCTTGGCCGGTGACTGGTCCATGAATACGCAGTATTTT. Its protein product is CASSLAGDWSMNTQYF.

V is TRBV2 and J is TRBJ2-3, with 8 positions matching TRBD2. With 1 base clipped from V and 1 base from J, the junction kept 7 bases outside the gene matches. Germline values: CDR1 SNHLY, CDR2 FYNNEI. There are 17 residues in the CDR3. The CDR3 sequence: CASSEDVAGSGTDTQYF. In nucleotides, the CDR3 is TGTGCCAGCAGTGAAGACGTAGCGGGGTCGGGCACAGATACGCAGTATTTT. Drawing the rest from reference TRBV2 and TRBJ2-3, the complete variable domain is EPEVTQTPSHQVTQMGQEVILRCVPISNHLYFYWYRQILGQKVEFLVSFYNNEISEKSEIFDDQFSVERPDGSNFTLKIRSTKLEDSAMYFCASSEDVAGSGTDTQYFGPGTRLTVL.

The sample holds a few counts of this clone. The chain recombines TRBV6-5 with TRBJ1-6, with a tentative D call TRBD1 (6 bases). The germline V and J ends were trimmed by 8 bases and 5 bases, with 16 bases remaining between them. CDR3 size: 15 residues. Germline CDR1 reads MNHEY; CDR2 reads SVGAGI. The CDR3 reads CASYPSGQNNSPLHF. Written as DNA, the CDR3 is TGTGCCAGCTATCCCTCCGGACAGAATAATTCACCCCTCCACTTT.

The chain recombines TRBV6-5 with TRBJ1-3; the D gene is possibly TRBD1 (6 bases). The CDR3 has 15 residues. Germline V lookup: CDR1 MNHEY, CDR2 SVGAGI. The germline V and J ends were trimmed by 6 bases and 4 bases, with 16 bases remaining between them. CDR3 sequence (DNA): TGTGCCAGCAGCCTCACAGGGTCCTACGGAAACACCATATATTTT. Translated: CASSLTGSYGNTIYF.

This clone was seen only a few times. J is TRBJ2-7 and V is TRBV14; TRBD2 might be the D (5 bases). Trimming stripped 1 base from V and 0 bases from J, with 7 bases between. The CDR3 covers 14 residues. Germline CDR1 and CDR2: SGHDN and FVKESK. CDR3: CASSQVGSSYEQYF. CDR3 nucleotides: TGTGCCAGCAGCCAAGTGGGGAGCTCCTACGAGCAGTACTTC.

The chain recombines TRBV9 with TRBJ2-2; a possible D gene is TRBD1 (6 bases). The germline V and J ends were trimmed by 4 bases and 7 bases, with 8 bases remaining between them. The CDR3 contains 12 residues. Germline assignment: CDR1 SGDLS and CDR2 YYNGEE. CDR3 bases: TGTGCCAGCAGCTTACAGGGCGGGGAGCTGTTTTTT. Translation gives CASSLQGGELFF. Drawing the rest from reference TRBV9 and TRBJ2-2, the complete variable domain is DSGVTQTPKHLITATGQRVTLRCSPRSGDLSVYWYQQSLDQGLQFLIQYYNGEERAKGNILERFSAQQFPDLHSELNLSSLELGDSALYFCASSLQGGELFFGEGSRLTVL.

The J gene is TRBJ2-7, the V gene TRBV5-1, with 8 positions matching TRBD1. CDR1 is SGHRS, CDR2 YFSETQ, per germline. The V gene end was trimmed by 3 bases and the J gene end by 5 bases; junction bases not matched to a gene: 7. The CDR3 covers 14 residues. The CDR3 region is CASSSGQEGDEQYF. CDR3 nucleotides: TGCGCCAGCAGCTCGGGACAGGAGGGGGACGAGCAGTACTTC.

The sample holds a few counts of this clone. V and J are TRBV7-2 and TRBJ2-1, with a tentative D call TRBD1 (6 bases). Trimming stripped 1 base from V and 5 bases from J, with 21 bases between. This CDR3 is 18 amino acids long. Germline CDR1 is SGHTA and CDR2 is FQGNSA. The chain's CDR3 is CASSLGLYRARANNEQFF. The CDR3 DNA reads as TGTGCCAGCAGCTTAGGCCTATACAGGGCAAGGGCCAACAATGAGCAGTTCTTC.

The rearrangement links TRBV4-3 to TRBJ1-4; possible D gene TRBD1, 6 bases. This CDR3 comprises 15 residues. Trimming took 3 bases from V and 4 from J, leaving 12 bases between them. Per germline, CDR1 LGHNA and CDR2 YSLEER. CDR3 in DNA: TGCGCCAGCAGCCACAACAGGGCGAGTAATGAAAAACTGTTTTTT. Its protein product is CASSHNRASNEKLFF.

The rearrangement links TRBV6-1 to TRBJ1-5, with unresolved D. Germline CDR1 MNHNS, CDR2 SASEGT. Deletions cut 2 bases from V and 0 bases from J, with 11 bases between. This CDR3 is 16 amino acids long. The CDR3 loop is CASSEWAEISNQPQHF. The CDR3 bases are TGTGCCAGCAGTGAATGGGCAGAAATTAGCAATCAGCCCCAGCATTTT.

This clone was counted only a few times. The CDR3 does not close with the conserved phenylalanine or tryptophan, likely indicating a read error. It is unclear where the CDR3 begins or ends on the DNA, so no DNA is shown, and the CDR3 is as TCRdb lists it. The chain uses TRBV30 and TRBJ1-2; TRBD1 reflects the table's D call only, with no check against the DNA. From its first to its last residue, the CDR3 has 10 amino acids. Per the germline V gene, CDR1 is GTSNPN and CDR2 is SVGIG (reference sequence). The CDR3 sequence is CAWIGTGAAI.

The chain is built from TRBV15 and TRBJ1-5; 8 bases agree with TRBD1. CDR1 LNHNV and CDR2 YYDKDF come from the germline V gene (reference sequence). The CDR3 spans 15 residues. J gave up 6 bases and V 4 bases, and 8 bases lay outside the gene matches. As DNA, the CDR3 is TGTGCCACCAGCAAGGGCAGGGGGCACGGTCAGCCCCAGCATTTT. It specifies CATSKGRGHGQPQHF.

This clone was counted once. V is TRBV7-7 and J is TRBJ2-1; D is unclear. The CDR3 is made up of 14 amino acids. V lost 1 base and J 2 bases, leaving 6 bases between the germline ends. Germline values: CDR1 SSHAT, CDR2 FNYEAQ (reference sequence). This CDR3 reads CASSLGSTYNEQFF. DNA of the CDR3: TGTGCCAGCAGCTTAGGTAGTACCTACAATGAGCAGTTCTTC.